The 19 T cell receptor beta chains below all came from one sample that was sequenced in a study of cytomegalovirus exposure and HLA in healthy donors. Clones were sequenced by immunoSEQ multiplex PCR, and TCRdb holds only the in-frame ones, with some missing. The sample holds roughly 60,000 clones, about 91% seen once. Sequencing was performed on PBMCs. The receptors stem from a woman aged 18-29 years in good health and CMV-seronegative.

This clone was seen a single time. CDR3 sequence: CASAQGVWGYTF. CDR3 sequence (DNA): TGTGCCAGCGCACAGGGGGTCTGGGGCTACACCTTC. The rearrangement links TRBV7-9 to TRBJ1-2, with TRBD1 identical over 8 bases. This CDR3 is 12 amino acids long. Losses at the gene ends were 8 bases for V and 8 bases for J; bases not matched to a gene: 7. Germline CDR1 reads SEHNR; CDR2 reads FQNEAQ (reference sequence).

The chain carries TRBV7-9 and TRBJ2-2; D possibly corresponds to TRBD2 (6 bases). Germline CDR1 SEHNR, CDR2 FQNEAQ (reference sequence). This CDR3 is 15 amino acids long. V shed 5 bases and J shed 1 base, with 11 bases lying between them. The DNA of the CDR3 is TGTGCCAGCAGCACCTTAGCGGAGAACACCGGGGAGCTGTTTTTT. The encoded protein is CASSTLAENTGELFF. Drawing the rest from reference TRBV7-9 and TRBJ2-2, the complete variable domain is DTGVSQNPRHKITKRGQNVTFRCDPISEHNRLYWYRQTLGQGPEFLTYFQNEAQLEKSRLLSDRFSAERPKGSFSTLEIQRTEQGDSAMYLCASSTLAENTGELFFGEGSRLTVL.

The rearrangement joins TRBV5-4 to TRBJ2-5, with a tentative D call TRBD1 (5 bases). CDR1 and CDR2 (germline): SGHNT, YYREEE (reference sequence). The CDR3 is made up of 15 amino acids. V was shortened by 2 bases and J by 1 base, with 12 bases between the two germline ends. CDR3 in DNA: TGTGCCAGCAGCTTCTTCGGTGGGGCCCAAGAGACCCAGTACTTC. Amino acid sequence: CASSFFGGAQETQYF.

This clone showed up just once. The chain combines TRBV6-6 with TRBJ2-7; 8 nucleotides agree with TRBD2. Germline V CDR1 and CDR2: MNHNY, SVGAGI (reference sequence). V trimming: 8 bases; J trimming: 5 bases; junction bases outside the gene matches: 11. The CDR3 spans 14 residues. CDR3 amino acids: CASVGNSGTHEQYF. The CDR3, as DNA: TGTGCCAGCGTCGGGAATAGCGGGACCCACGAGCAGTACTTC.

V and J are TRBV5-8 and TRBJ1-2, with unresolved D. CDR3 length equals 15 residues. Trimming removed 4 bases from V and 3 bases from J, with 16 bases in between. The germline gives CDR1 SGHTS, CDR2 YDEGEE. The chain's CDR3 is CASSGARRQHYGYTF. The CDR3 DNA follows: TGTGCCAGCAGCGGAGCCAGACGGCAACACTATGGCTACACCTTC.

The V and J genes are TRBV7-9 and TRBJ1-2; D gene uncertain. The V gene lost 5 bases and the J gene lost 5 bases, with 12 bases spanning the gap. This CDR3 is 13 amino acids long. The V gene's germline CDR1 is SEHNR and CDR2 FQNEAQ (reference sequence). The CDR3 spells CASSPFDSYGYTF. The CDR3 DNA reads TGTGCCAGCAGCCCCTTTGACTCATATGGCTACACCTTC.

This chain links TRBV2 with TRBJ2-1, with D perhaps TRBD2 (5 bases). Trimming shortened V by 7 bases and J by 10 bases, and 11 bases separated the two germline ends. The germline gives CDR1 SNHLY, CDR2 FYNNEI. The CDR3 covers 11 residues. This CDR3 is CASKVGGEQFF. The CDR3 DNA sequence: TGTGCCAGCAAGGTCGGCGGGGAGCAGTTCTTC. The entire variable domain, with the rest obtained from reference TRBV2 and TRBJ2-1, is as follows: EPEVTQTPSHQVTQMGQEVILRCVPISNHLYFYWYRQILGQKVEFLVSFYNNEISEKSEIFDDQFSVERPDGSNFTLKIRSTKLEDSAMYFCASKVGGEQFFGPGTRLTVL.

This chain uses TRBV5-1 with TRBJ2-1; D possibly corresponds to TRBD1 (6 bases). From germline, CDR1 is SGHRS and CDR2 YFSETQ. The CDR3 is 14 amino acids. V was shortened by 4 bases and J by 7 bases, with 15 bases between the two germline ends. The CDR3 protein is CASSGGQIGNEQFF. The CDR3 bases are TGCGCCAGCAGCGGCGGACAGATAGGAAATGAGCAGTTCTTC.

The gene calls are TRBV7-9 and TRBJ2-7; possibly TRBD1 for D (6 bases). The V end was cut by 5 bases, the J end by 2 bases, with 22 bases between. The germline gives CDR1 SEHNR, CDR2 FQNEAQ (reference sequence). The CDR3 is 17 amino acids. The CDR3: CASSPPQGGVRTYEQYF. CDR3 nucleotides: TGTGCCAGCAGCCCCCCCCAAGGGGGAGTGAGGACCTACGAGCAGTACTTC. The full variable domain, completed using reference TRBV7-9 and TRBJ2-7, is DTGVSQNPRHKITKRGQNVTFRCDPISEHNRLYWYRQTLGQGPEFLTYFQNEAQLEKSRLLSDRFSAERPKGSFSTLEIQRTEQGDSAMYLCASSPPQGGVRTYEQYFGPGTRLTVT.

The gene calls are TRBV2 and TRBJ2-1, with D perhaps matching TRBD2 (6 bases). The germline CDR1 and CDR2 sequences are SNHLY and FYNNEI. V lost 7 bases and J lost 5, with 18 bases in between. The CDR3 runs 15 residues. The CDR3 loop is CASILPGLHNNEQFF. CDR3 in DNA: TGTGCCAGCATACTGCCGGGACTCCATAACAATGAGCAGTTCTTC.

The chain has TRBV7-3 and TRBJ2-1; possibly TRBD2 for D (6 bases). Trimming stripped 8 bases from V and 2 bases from J, with 10 bases between. The CDR3 runs 13 residues. Per germline, CDR1 SGHTA and CDR2 FQGTGA. CDR3 residues: CASSSGAYNEQFF. DNA of the CDR3: TGTGCCAGCTCCTCGGGGGCCTACAATGAGCAGTTCTTC. Filled out from reference TRBV7-3 and TRBJ2-1, the complete variable domain reads GAGVSQTPSNKVTEKGKYVELRCDPISGHTALYWYRQSLGQGPEFLIYFQGTGAADDSGLPNDRFFAVRPEGSVSTLKIQRTERGDSAVYLCASSSGAYNEQFFGPGTRLTVL.

The chain recombines TRBV28 with TRBJ1-2; possible D gene TRBD1, 6 bases. The CDR3 length is 12 residues. Germline V CDR1 and CDR2: MDHEN, SYDVKM. Trimming left V 7 bases short and J 8 bases short, with 14 bases between. Here the CDR3 DNA reads TGTGCCAGCATCGACAGGTGGAAGGGCTACACCTTC. Protein product: CASIDRWKGYTF.

V usage is TRBV30 and J usage is TRBJ1-1; D is unclear. The CDR3 consists of 11 residues. Trimming took 2 bases from V and 7 from J, leaving 8 bases between them. Germline assignment: CDR1 GTSNPN and CDR2 SVGIG (reference sequence). This CDR3 reads CAWSQSLEAFF. In DNA form, the CDR3 reads TGTGCCTGGAGTCAGTCCCTTGAAGCTTTCTTT.

The chain has TRBV4-2 and TRBJ2-1, with TRBD2 identical over 10 bases. With V trimmed by 1 base and J by 5 bases, 5 bases remained unmatched. The CDR3 extends over 16 amino acids. CDR1 LGHNA and CDR2 YNFKEQ come from the germline V gene. The CDR3 DNA is TGTGCCAGCAGCCAAGGGGCTAGCGGGAGCAACAATGAGCAGTTCTTC. This gives the protein CASSQGASGSNNEQFF.

V usage is TRBV19 and J usage is TRBJ2-2; 7 bases align to TRBD1. J was trimmed by 1 base and V by 4 bases; bases with no gene match: 6. The germline V gene has CDR1 LNHDA and CDR2 SQIVND (reference sequence). This CDR3 spans 16 amino acids. The CDR3 spells CASSTTGTENTGELFF. CDR3 sequence (DNA): TGTGCCAGTAGTACCACCGGGACAGAGAACACCGGGGAGCTGTTTTTT.

V is TRBV7-8 and J is TRBJ2-5; D gene ambiguous. CDR3 length: 13 residues. Germline V CDR1 and CDR2: SGHVS, FQNEAQ. V was cut by 2 bases and J by 2 bases, with 6 bases left in between. The CDR3 region has the DNA TGTGCCAGCAGCTTAACCCTACAAGAGACCCAGTACTTC. Translating it yields CASSLTLQETQYF. The full variable domain, with the rest looked up from reference TRBV7-8 and TRBJ2-5, is GAGVSQSPRYKVAKRGQDVALRCDPISGHVSLFWYQQALGQGPEFLTYFQNEAQLDKSGLPSDRFFAERPEGSVSTLKIQRTQQEDSAVYLCASSLTLQETQYFGPGTRLLVL.

The J gene is TRBJ1-1, the V gene TRBV4-2; D may be TRBD1 (5 bases). The CDR3 is 15 residues long. Germline CDR1 is LGHNA and CDR2 is YNFKEQ. V lost 3 bases to trimming and J lost 2 bases, with 13 bases between them. The CDR3 here is CASSQALWGNTEAFF. CDR3 nucleotide sequence: TGTGCCAGCAGCCAGGCCTTATGGGGCAACACTGAAGCTTTCTTT.

The genes are TRBV5-4 and TRBJ2-5, with D perhaps TRBD1 (5 bases). CDR3 length equals 14 residues. Trimming removed 1 base at V and 1 base at J, with 8 bases between. Germline CDR1 reads SGHNT; CDR2 reads YYREEE (reference sequence). Written as DNA, the CDR3 is TGTGCCAGCAGCTTGCGGCAGGGCCAAGAGACCCAGTACTTC. This encodes CASSLRQGQETQYF.

The rearrangement links TRBV27 to TRBJ2-7, with 9 bases identical to TRBD1. The V gene's germline CDR1 is MNHEY and CDR2 SMNVEV (reference sequence). V lost 4 bases and J lost 3; bases outside the gene matches: 4. The CDR3 is 14 amino acids. This chain's CDR3 is CASSSRDRVYEQYF. As DNA, the CDR3 is TGTGCCAGCAGTTCCCGGGACAGGGTCTACGAGCAGTACTTC.